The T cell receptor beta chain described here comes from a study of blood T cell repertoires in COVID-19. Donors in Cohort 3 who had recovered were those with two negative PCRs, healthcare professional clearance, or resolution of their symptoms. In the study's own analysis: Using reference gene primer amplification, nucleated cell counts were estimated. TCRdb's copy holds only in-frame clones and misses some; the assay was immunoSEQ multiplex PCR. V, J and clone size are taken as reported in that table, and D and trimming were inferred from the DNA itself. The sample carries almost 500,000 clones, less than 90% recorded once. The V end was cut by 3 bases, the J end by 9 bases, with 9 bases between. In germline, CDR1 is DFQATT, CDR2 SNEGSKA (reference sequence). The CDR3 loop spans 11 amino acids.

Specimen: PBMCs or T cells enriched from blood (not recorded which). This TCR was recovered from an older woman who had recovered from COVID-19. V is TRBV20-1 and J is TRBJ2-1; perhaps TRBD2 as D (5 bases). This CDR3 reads CSARIAGEQFF. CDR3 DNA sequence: TGCAGTGCTAGGATTGCGGGTGAGCAGTTCTTC.